These 28 T cell receptor beta chains were sequenced from one sample in a study of control samples from healthy donors and cancer patients. TCRdb keeps only in-frame clones here, not all; method: immunoSEQ multiplex PCR. The repertoire holds about 150,000 clones, with just over 85% as singletons. The sample comprised blood. The receptors come from a man aged 18 to 30 in good health.

J is TRBJ2-3 and V is TRBV9, with D possibly being TRBD1 or TRBD2 (6 bases each). This CDR3 is built from 16 residues. CDR1 is SGDLS, CDR2 YYNGEE, per germline. V lost 0 bases, J lost 6 bases, and 17 bases lay in between. CDR3 region: CASSVGGGPARDTQYF. CDR3 DNA sequence: TGTGCCAGCAGCGTAGGAGGGGGGCCTGCACGCGATACGCAGTATTTT.

V and J are TRBV27 and TRBJ2-1; weak D call: TRBD2 (6 bases). CDR1 is MNHEY and CDR2 is SMNVEV in the germline V gene (reference sequence). Trimming cost V 3 bases and J 7 bases, with 13 bases left between them. The CDR3 spans 14 residues. In nucleotides, the CDR3 is TGTGCCAGCAGTTTTGGAGGGAGTACTAATGAGCAGTTCTTC. Its protein product is CASSFGGSTNEQFF.

The chain couples TRBV5-1 to TRBJ2-7; D is perhaps TRBD1 (5 bases). The CDR3 sequence is 13 residues long. Germline CDR1 and CDR2: SGHRS and YFSETQ. Trimming shortened V by 6 bases and J by 6 bases, and 16 bases separated the two germline ends. In DNA form, the CDR3 reads TGCGCCAGCACCTCCTTTACAGGCGCCGAGCAGTACTTC. Translated: CASTSFTGAEQYF.

The chain recombines TRBV7-2 with TRBJ2-1, with a weak D call TRBD2 (6 bases). The V end lost 2 bases, the J end lost 9 bases, and 11 bases lay between the germline ends. The CDR3 is 13 residues long. CDR1 is SGHTA, CDR2 FQGNSA, per germline. CDR3 DNA sequence: TGTGCCAGCAGCTTACGGGGAGGCGGTGAGCAGTTCTTC. Protein product: CASSLRGGGEQFF.

The chain recombines TRBV7-9 with TRBJ1-1; D remains unclear. The CDR3 spans 13 residues. CDR1 is SEHNR and CDR2 is FQNEAQ in the germline V gene (reference sequence). Trimming removed 1 base from V and 1 base from J, with 4 bases in between. CDR3 loop: CASSLVGNTEAFF. The CDR3 DNA is TGTGCCAGCAGCTTAGTAGGGAACACTGAAGCTTTCTTT.

A note on this clone: Other nucleotide sequences in the sample specify the same CDR3. The gene calls are TRBV5-1 and TRBJ2-5; D remains ambiguous. The CDR3 extends over 12 amino acids. The V and J ends lost 0 bases and 5 bases respectively, with 5 bases between them. CDR1 is SGHRS and CDR2 is YFSETQ in the germline V gene. The CDR3 reads CASSLVGETQYF. The CDR3 region has the DNA TGCGCCAGCAGCTTGGTGGGGGAGACCCAGTACTTC.

The rearrangement links TRBV11-2 to TRBJ2-7, with 7 bases aligning to TRBD2. The ends lost 2 bases at V and 4 bases at J; junction bases unmatched: 8. The CDR3 length is 15 residues. Per germline, CDR1 SGHAT and CDR2 FQNNGV. The CDR3 nucleotides are TGTGCCAGCAGCTTATTTCGCGGGGGAGATTACGAGCAGTACTTC. Translation gives CASSLFRGGDYEQYF.

Notes on this clone: Different DNA sequences within this sample yield the same CDR3. The chain recombines TRBV12-3 or TRBV12-4 with TRBJ2-2; D gene ambiguous. Trimming removed 11 bases at V and 7 bases at J, with 14 bases between. The CDR3 length is 12 residues. In DNA form, the CDR3 reads TGTGCCTATAAAGGACCGGACGGGGAGCTGTTTTTT. Its protein product is CAYKGPDGELFF.

This chain joins TRBV11-2 and TRBJ1-2; D gene ambiguous. The CDR3 consists of 12 residues. Germline V lookup: CDR1 SGHAT, CDR2 FQNNGV. Trimming left V 1 base short and J 8 bases short, with 8 bases between. Here the CDR3 DNA reads TGTGCCAGCAGCTTAGTCAGAGAGGGCTACACCTTC. Its translation is CASSLVREGYTF.

This clone was detected once. The rearrangement uses TRBV6-5 and TRBJ2-7; 7 bases map to TRBD1. Germline values: CDR1 MNHEY, CDR2 SVGAGI. The trim removed 7 bases at V and 2 bases at J, leaving 8 bases unmatched. This CDR3 has 14 residues. This chain's CDR3 is CASNQDRFTYEQYF. The CDR3, as DNA: TGTGCCAGCAACCAGGACAGGTTCACCTACGAGCAGTACTTC.

V is TRBV18 and J is TRBJ1-4; D not certain. V lost 4 bases to trimming and J lost 0 bases, with 6 bases between them. Germline V gene lookup returns CDR1 KGHSH and CDR2 LQKENI. The CDR3 is 14 amino acids. This chain's CDR3 is CASSQYATNEKLFF. The CDR3 nucleotides read TGTGCCAGCTCACAATATGCAACTAATGAAAAACTGTTTTTT.

V usage is TRBV4-3 and J usage is TRBJ1-5; D call uncertain. CDR1 is LGHNA, CDR2 YSLEER, per germline. Trimming removed 3 bases at V and 12 bases at J, with 15 bases between. The CDR3 length is 13 residues. The CDR3 sequence is CASSQERRSGQHF. The DNA of the CDR3 is TGCGCCAGCAGCCAGGAAAGACGCTCCGGCCAGCATTTT.

J is TRBJ2-5 and V is TRBV5-1, with 10 bases lining up with TRBD2. V was clipped by 4 bases and J by 5 bases; unmatched bases: 8. Germline V CDR1 and CDR2: SGHRS, YFSETQ. The CDR3 has 15 residues. In DNA, the CDR3 is TGCGCCAGCAGCACGAGCGGGGGGGCCGGGGAGACCCAGTACTTC. It specifies CASSTSGGAGETQYF. Full variable domain (rest looked up from reference TRBV5-1 and TRBJ2-5): KAGVTQTPRYLIKTRGQQVTLSCSPISGHRSVSWYQQTPGQGLQFLFEYFSETQRNKGNFPGRFSGRQFSNSRSEMNVSTLELGDSALYLCASSTSGGAGETQYFGPGTRLLVL.

The genes are TRBV5-5 and TRBJ1-2, with 10 bases aligning to TRBD1. V trimming: 4 bases; J trimming: 6 bases; junction bases outside the gene matches: 9. The CDR3 totals 15 residues. Per the germline V gene, CDR1 is SGHKS and CDR2 is YYEKEE (reference sequence). The CDR3 nucleotides read TGTGCCAGCAGCAGCCCCCGGACAGGGGGACATGGCTACACCTTC. Protein: CASSSPRTGGHGYTF.

In this sample, this clone turned up a few times. This rearrangement joins TRBV6-4 to TRBJ1-3, with D possibly TRBD1 on 6 matching bases. Germline V lookup: CDR1 MRHNA, CDR2 SNTAGT. The CDR3 spans 13 residues. V lost 10 bases and J 2 bases, leaving 12 bases between the germline ends. The DNA for the CDR3 is TGTGCCATCATTACAGGGCCTGGAAACACCATATATTTT. It translates to CAIITGPGNTIYF.

The V call is TRBV13, the J call TRBJ2-3; D unresolved. Trimming pared 5 bases from V and 6 bases from J, leaving 15 bases between. The CDR3 has 14 amino acids. Germline V gene lookup returns CDR1 PRHDT and CDR2 FYEKMQ (reference sequence). The DNA for the CDR3 is TGTGCCAGCAGCCCTGAAGACGTAGGGGATACGCAGTATTTT. As protein: CASSPEDVGDTQYF.

V gene TRBV4-2 combines with J gene TRBJ1-2; TRBD1 agrees at 12 bases. This CDR3 contains 13 residues. In germline, CDR1 is LGHNA, CDR2 YNFKEQ. With 8 bases clipped from V and 8 bases from J, the junction kept 6 bases outside the gene matches. This CDR3 reads CASRFGTGGGYTF. CDR3 sequence (DNA): TGTGCCAGCCGTTTTGGGACAGGGGGCGGCTACACCTTC.

This chain uses TRBV12-3 or TRBV12-4 with TRBJ1-4, with 7 bases matching TRBD1. CDR3 size: 13 residues. V lost 5 bases to trimming and J lost 8 bases; unmatched junction nucleotides: 5. CDR3 residues: CASSPDRIEKLFF. The DNA for the CDR3 is TGTGCCAGCAGTCCGGACAGGATCGAAAAACTGTTTTTT.

This clone is labeled medium-sized. The chain uses TRBV7-2 and TRBJ2-5, with D hard to call. CDR3 length equals 14 residues. Trimming removed 5 bases at V and 7 bases at J, with 17 bases between. Germline lookup yields CDR1 SGHTA and CDR2 FQGNSA. The CDR3 DNA reads as TGTGCCAGCAGCCCCCAAGGACCCTCGGCGACCCAGTACTTC. It translates to CASSPQGPSATQYF.

The rearrangement links TRBV28 to TRBJ2-5; D may be TRBD1 (5 bases). Looked up from germline, CDR1 is MDHEN and CDR2 is SYDVKM. Trimming left V 3 bases short and J 2 bases short, with 13 bases between. CDR3 length equals 15 residues. CDR3 amino acids: CASSFLGQPQETQYF. The CDR3, as DNA: TGTGCCAGCAGTTTTTTGGGGCAGCCTCAAGAGACCCAGTACTTC.

J is TRBJ2-2 and V is TRBV3-1 (or the pseudogene TRBV3-2); TRBD2 matches at 11 bases. The CDR3 loop spans 17 amino acids. Germline CDR1 reads LGHDT; CDR2 reads YNNKEL (reference sequence). J lost 4 bases, V lost 0 bases, and 4 bases had no gene match. The CDR3 DNA reads as TGTGCCAGCAGCCAAGAATACCTAGCGGGGGGCACCGGGGAGCTGTTTTTT. Its translation is CASSQEYLAGGTGELFF.

The V gene is TRBV3-1 (or the pseudogene TRBV3-2), the J gene TRBJ1-3; D unclear. V lost 3 bases, J lost 6 bases, and 21 bases lay in between. This CDR3 has 17 residues. Germline V lookup: CDR1 LGHDT, CDR2 YNNKEL (reference sequence). CDR3 bases: TGTGCCAGCAGCCATTCGGTACGGAGGGCCTCTCAAAACACCATATATTTT. Protein sequence: CASSHSVRRASQNTIYF.

The chain employs TRBV28 and TRBJ2-7; 9 bases are a match to TRBD2. The germline CDR1 and CDR2 sequences are MDHEN and SYDVKM. Trimming at V came to 11 bases and at J to 2 bases, leaving 4 bases not matched to a gene. This CDR3 is 12 amino acids long. CDR3 region: CACAGGPYEQYF. CDR3 sequence (DNA): TGTGCCTGTGCGGGGGGGCCCTACGAGCAGTACTTC.

J is TRBJ1-6 and V is TRBV5-1, with D uncertain. The germline V and J ends were trimmed by 4 bases and 5 bases, with 13 bases remaining between them. CDR3 length: 15 amino acids. Germline CDR1 reads SGHRS; CDR2 reads YFSETQ. The CDR3 DNA reads as TGCGCCAGCAGCCCGGAGGTCCGGGATAATTCACCCCTCCACTTT. Amino acid sequence: CASSPEVRDNSPLHF. Based on the CDR3 plus reference TRBV5-1 and TRBJ1-6, the full variable domain is KAGVTQTPRYLIKTRGQQVTLSCSPISGHRSVSWYQQTPGQGLQFLFEYFSETQRNKGNFPGRFSGRQFSNSRSEMNVSTLELGDSALYLCASSPEVRDNSPLHFGNGTRLTVT.

The rearrangement links TRBV29-1 to TRBJ2-7; D is uncertain. Germline-derived CDR1 and CDR2 are SQVTM and ANQGSEA. CDR3 length: 13 amino acids. Trimming pared 7 bases from V and 5 bases from J, leaving 18 bases between. The CDR3 loop is CSALAGVLHEQYF. DNA of the CDR3: TGCAGCGCCTTGGCTGGGGTTCTCCACGAGCAGTACTTC.

The chain recombines TRBV15 with TRBJ1-1; D ambiguous. The CDR3 length is 12 residues. Germline V gives CDR1 LNHNV, CDR2 YYDKDF (reference sequence). Trimming stripped 2 bases from V and 6 bases from J, with 7 bases between. The CDR3 spells CATSRFGAEAFF. CDR3 sequence (DNA): TGTGCCACCAGCAGATTCGGTGCTGAAGCTTTCTTT.

The V and J genes are TRBV6-2 or TRBV6-3 and TRBJ1-1; D is possibly TRBD1 (6 bases). Trimming stripped 4 bases from V and 1 base from J, with 13 bases between. Germline CDR1 reads MNHEY; CDR2 reads SVGEGT. The CDR3 covers 15 residues. The CDR3 region has the DNA TGTGCCAGCAGTTGGATCGACAGGAGGAACACTGAAGCTTTCTTT. Its translation is CASSWIDRRNTEAFF.

The count of this clone is one. The chain employs TRBV5-4 and TRBJ1-3, with D perhaps TRBD1 (5 bases). Germline V gene sequence: CDR1 SGHNT, CDR2 YYREEE (reference sequence). This CDR3 is 18 amino acids long. The V gene lost 3 bases and the J gene lost 3 bases, with 22 bases spanning the gap. CDR3 coding DNA: TGTGCCAGCAGCTCCGAACTTGTCCCGCACCAGGGTGGAAACACCATATATTTT. Translation gives CASSSELVPHQGGNTIYF.